This TCR beta chain was captured by sequencing in a study of blood T cells in healthy people across ages. CDR3 length: 15 amino acids. V was clipped by 5 bases and J by 4 bases, with 14 bases between them. Germline V CDR1 and CDR2: SGHTA, FQGNSA. A second roughly 6 to 12 cycle PCR used barcoded and J-beta primers. MiXCR, run by TCRdb on the 5' RACE reads, gives a single entry per CDR3 protein. The table lists about 800,000 distinct CDR3 sequences, just under 25% of them singletons. These data also featured in a second study, about T cells of mothers and their children.

V and J are TRBV7-2 and TRBJ1-4; possible D gene TRBD1, 5 bases. The receptor's source is a boy between 5 and 17 years old in good health. The source material was blood. The CDR3 coding sequence is TGTGCCAGCAGCCCACGTCGGGGCGGTAATGAAAAACTGTTTTTT. Translation gives CASSPRRGGNEKLFF.